One sample yielded the 18 T cell receptor beta chains listed below, sequenced in a study of blood T cells in healthy people across ages. PCR was performed a second time for about 6 to 12 cycles using a sample-barcoded 5' primer and a J-beta primer mix. TCRdb processed the 5' RACE reads anew with MiXCR; each CDR3 protein has one entry. The sample yields around 600,000 distinct CDR3 sequences, less than 60% seen once. Source material: blood. These receptors were obtained from a man aged 80 or over in good health.

The chain uses TRBV29-1 and TRBJ2-5; no clear D gene. This CDR3 is built from 12 residues. The V end was cut by 3 bases, the J end by 0 bases, with 5 bases between. Germline lookup yields CDR1 SQVTM and CDR2 ANQGSEA. The DNA of the CDR3 is TGCAGCGTTGATCCGTACCAAGAGACCCAGTACTTC. Translated: CSVDPYQETQYF. Supplemented by reference TRBV29-1 and TRBJ2-5, the full variable domain reads SAVISQKPSRDICQRGTSLTIQCQVDSQVTMMFWYRQQPGQSLTLIATANQGSEATYESGFVIDKFPISRPNLTFSTLTVSNMSPEDSSIYLCSVDPYQETQYFGPGTRLLVL.

This chain links TRBV7-2 with TRBJ2-7; TRBD1 matches at 9 bases. V gave up 5 bases and J gave up 2 bases; unmatched junction bases: 7. Germline-derived CDR1 and CDR2 are SGHTA and FQGNSA. This CDR3 spans 15 amino acids. CDR3 coding DNA: TGTGCCAGCAGCCTTCGGACAGGGGAGCCCTACGAGCAGTACTTC. As protein: CASSLRTGEPYEQYF. The variable domain in full, completed from reference TRBV7-2 and TRBJ2-7, reads GAGVSQSPSNKVTEKGKDVELRCDPISGHTALYWYRQSLGQGLEFLIYFQGNSAPDKSGLPSDRFSAERTGGSVSTLTIQRTQQEDSAVYLCASSLRTGEPYEQYFGPGTRLTVT.

This clonotype has only a few counts. The V and J genes are TRBV7-9 and TRBJ2-1, with D hard to call. Looked up from germline, CDR1 is SEHNR and CDR2 is FQNEAQ (reference sequence). Trimming left V 0 bases short and J 4 bases short, with 7 bases between. The CDR3 is made up of 14 amino acids. The CDR3 is CASSLALQYNEQFF. The CDR3 DNA follows: TGTGCCAGCAGCTTAGCGTTGCAGTACAATGAGCAGTTCTTC.

This clonotype was seen only a few times. The chain links TRBV10-1 to TRBJ2-1; 12 nucleotides line up with TRBD1. Germline assignment: CDR1 WNHNN and CDR2 SYGVQD (reference sequence). The trim removed 5 bases at V and 9 bases at J, leaving 11 bases unmatched. The CDR3 runs 16 residues. Written as DNA, the CDR3 is TGCGCCAGCAGTTACCTCCGGGACAGGGGGCTTGGTGAGCAGTTCTTC. This translates into CASSYLRDRGLGEQFF.

This clonotype was observed at least ten times. The chain couples TRBV6-6 to TRBJ1-6, with D possibly being TRBD1 (6 bases). Trimming removed 2 bases from V and 6 bases from J, with 17 bases in between. CDR3 length equals 17 residues. Germline values: CDR1 MNHNY, CDR2 SVGAGI (reference sequence). Written as DNA, the CDR3 is TGTGCCAGCAGTTACCCACAGGGTTCGGGAGGTAATTCACCCCTCCACTTT. Amino acids: CASSYPQGSGGNSPLHF.

This clonotype was seen a few times. The chain employs TRBV7-3 and TRBJ2-1, with unresolved D. The V gene's germline CDR1 is SGHTA and CDR2 FQGTGA. Trimming took 4 bases from V and 0 from J, leaving 13 bases between them. The CDR3 has 16 amino acids. The CDR3 DNA is TGTGCCAGCAGCTCAAAAGCCGGAAACTCCTACAATGAGCAGTTCTTC. It yields the protein CASSSKAGNSYNEQFF.

This sequence joins TRBV4-3 and TRBJ2-5, with D hard to call. There are 15 residues in the CDR3. Germline V gene lookup returns CDR1 LGHNA and CDR2 YSLEER. The germline V and J ends were trimmed by 0 bases and 1 base, with 9 bases remaining between them. In nucleotides, the CDR3 is TGCGCCAGCAGCCAAGAGTTACAAACCCAAGAGACCCAGTACTTC. This codes for CASSQELQTQETQYF.

This clonotype has more than one count but fewer than ten. This rearrangement joins TRBV29-1 to TRBJ2-2; D might be TRBD1 (6 bases). Germline-derived CDR1 and CDR2 are SQVTM and ANQGSEA. This CDR3 comprises 14 residues. V was cut by 3 bases and J by 2 bases, with 10 bases left in between. The CDR3: CSVDRDTNTGELFF. DNA for the CDR3: TGCAGCGTTGACCGGGACACAAACACCGGGGAGCTGTTTTTT.

The rearrangement uses TRBV4-3 and TRBJ1-2, with D perhaps matching TRBD1 (6 bases). The V gene's germline CDR1 is LGHNA and CDR2 YSLEER. V lost 1 base, J lost 3 bases, and 12 bases lay in between. The length of the CDR3 is 15 residues. CDR3 sequence reads: CASSQGAGVDYGYTF. Written as DNA, the CDR3 is TGCGCCAGCAGCCAAGGTGCAGGGGTAGACTATGGCTACACCTTC.

This clonotype was detected only once. The V call is TRBV5-1, the J call TRBJ2-4, with 12 nucleotides matching TRBD2. The J call may be faulty, since TRBJ2-7 better matches the DNA end. In germline, CDR1 is SGHRS, CDR2 YFSETQ. This CDR3 has 15 amino acids. This CDR3 is CASSFRGLAGSEQYF. The CDR3 nucleotides are TGCGCCAGCAGCTTTCGCGGACTAGCGGGAAGCGAGCAGTACTTC.

This clonotype was seen only once. The chain combines TRBV12-3 or TRBV12-4 with TRBJ2-7; tentative D call: TRBD1 (5 bases). This CDR3 has 15 residues. The V and J ends lost 5 bases and 5 bases respectively, with 19 bases between them. CDR3 in DNA: TGTGCCAGCAGTACCCTGGGCAGGGCTCCCCACGAGCAGTACTTC. Translating it yields CASSTLGRAPHEQYF.

The chain is built from TRBV5-4 and TRBJ1-2; maybe TRBD1 (5 bases). The CDR3 has 13 amino acids. Germline assignment: CDR1 SGHNT and CDR2 YYREEE (reference sequence). Deletions cut 1 base from V and 8 bases from J, with 12 bases between. CDR3 in amino acids: CASSLLAGQGYTF. The CDR3 DNA reads TGTGCCAGCAGCTTGTTGGCGGGGCAGGGCTACACCTTC. Filled out from reference TRBV5-4 and TRBJ1-2, the complete variable domain reads ETGVTQSPTHLIKTRGQQVTLRCSSQSGHNTVSWYQQALGQGPQFIFQYYREEENGRGNFPPRFSGLQFPNYSSELNVNALELDDSALYLCASSLLAGQGYTFGSGTRLTVV.

V usage is TRBV6-4 and J usage is TRBJ2-1; D is possibly TRBD1 (7 bases). The V end lost 6 bases, the J end lost 5 bases, and 14 bases lay between the germline ends. In germline, CDR1 is MRHNA, CDR2 SNTAGT. CDR3 size: 14 residues. The CDR3 nucleotides are TGTGCCAGCAGCCAGGAGGGGGCCGACAATGAGCAGTTCTTC. Amino acids: CASSQEGADNEQFF.

The chain joins TRBV20-1 to TRBJ1-5; D might be TRBD1 (5 bases). This CDR3 spans 15 amino acids. The ends were cut back, 4 bases at V and 4 bases at J, with 17 bases in the middle. Germline V gene data show CDR1 as DFQATT and CDR2 as SNEGSKA (reference sequence). This CDR3 is CSAIGVIDSNQPQHF. The CDR3 DNA sequence: TGCAGTGCTATTGGGGTTATAGACAGTAATCAGCCCCAGCATTTT.

V and J are TRBV9 and TRBJ2-2; no definite D call. The germline gives CDR1 SGDLS, CDR2 YYNGEE. CDR3 length: 15 residues. V was clipped by 7 bases and J by 1 base, with 14 bases between them. CDR3 DNA sequence: TGTGCCAGCGGGATGAACGGACGGAACACCGGGGAGCTGTTTTTT. Encoded protein: CASGMNGRNTGELFF.

The chain recombines TRBV4-2 with TRBJ1-2, with D perhaps matching TRBD1 (5 bases). The ends were cut back, 4 bases at V and 7 bases at J, with 10 bases in the middle. Germline V lookup: CDR1 LGHNA, CDR2 YNFKEQ. This CDR3 has 12 residues. The CDR3 loop is CASSPGDGGYTF. CDR3 DNA: TGTGCCAGCAGCCCCGGGGACGGTGGCTACACCTTC.

This clonotype was picked up one time. The J gene is TRBJ2-7, the V gene TRBV18; TRBD2 aligns across 7 bases. Germline V gene data show CDR1 as KGHSH and CDR2 as LQKENI. Trimming took 0 bases from V and 7 from J; bases not matched to a gene: 12. The CDR3 runs 16 residues. CDR3 in DNA: TGTGCCAGCTCACCACCGGCTAGCGGCCTCTGGGATGAGCAGTACTTC. Its translation: CASSPPASGLWDEQYF.

The chain has TRBV5-1 and TRBJ2-7; 9 nucleotides match TRBD1. Per the germline V gene, CDR1 is SGHRS and CDR2 is YFSETQ. CDR3 length equals 15 residues. The junction had 12 bases not matched to a gene; V was cut back by 9 bases and J by 2 bases. The CDR3 reads CANQTRDRDPYEQYF. As DNA, the CDR3 is TGCGCCAACCAGACCCGGGACAGGGATCCCTACGAGCAGTACTTC.